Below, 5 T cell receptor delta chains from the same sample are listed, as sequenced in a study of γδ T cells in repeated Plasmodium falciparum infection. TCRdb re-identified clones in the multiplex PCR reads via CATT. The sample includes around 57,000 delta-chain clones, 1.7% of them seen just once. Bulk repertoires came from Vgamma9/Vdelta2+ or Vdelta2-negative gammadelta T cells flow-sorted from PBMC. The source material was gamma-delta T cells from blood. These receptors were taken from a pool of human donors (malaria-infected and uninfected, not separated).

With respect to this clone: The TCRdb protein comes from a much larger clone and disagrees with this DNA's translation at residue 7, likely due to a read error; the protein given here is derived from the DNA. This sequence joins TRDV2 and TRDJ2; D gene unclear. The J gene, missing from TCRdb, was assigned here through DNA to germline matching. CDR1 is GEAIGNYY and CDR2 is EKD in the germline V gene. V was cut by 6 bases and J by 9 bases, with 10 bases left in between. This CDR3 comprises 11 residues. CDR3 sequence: CACKKGTQLFF. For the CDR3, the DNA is TGTGCCTGTAAGAAGGGAACACAACTCTTCTTT.

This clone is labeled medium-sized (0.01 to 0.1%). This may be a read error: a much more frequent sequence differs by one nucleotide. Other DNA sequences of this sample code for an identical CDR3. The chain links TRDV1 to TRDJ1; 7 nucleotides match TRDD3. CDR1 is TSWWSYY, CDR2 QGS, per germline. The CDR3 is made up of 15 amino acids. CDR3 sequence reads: CALGERGIHTDKLIF. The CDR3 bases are TGTGCTCTTGGTGAACGAGGGATACACACCGATAAACTCATCTTT.

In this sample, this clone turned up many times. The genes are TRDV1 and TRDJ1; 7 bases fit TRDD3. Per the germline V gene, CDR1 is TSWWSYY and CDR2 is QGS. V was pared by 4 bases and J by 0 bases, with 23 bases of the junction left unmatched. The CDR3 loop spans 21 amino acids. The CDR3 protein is CALGGFGYLRGLGPYTDKLIF. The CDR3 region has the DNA TGTGCTCTTGGGGGGTTTGGCTACCTAAGGGGACTGGGGCCGTACACCGATAAACTCATCTTT.

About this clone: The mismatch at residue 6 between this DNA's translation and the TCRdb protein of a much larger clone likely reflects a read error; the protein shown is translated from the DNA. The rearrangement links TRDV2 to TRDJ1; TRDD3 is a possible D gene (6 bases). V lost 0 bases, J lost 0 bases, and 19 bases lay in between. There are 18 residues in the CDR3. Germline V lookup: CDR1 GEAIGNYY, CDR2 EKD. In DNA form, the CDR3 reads TGTGCCTGTGACACCGGCCGGGGGACCCAATTGTACACCGATAAACTCATCTTT. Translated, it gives CACDTGRGTQLYTDKLIF.

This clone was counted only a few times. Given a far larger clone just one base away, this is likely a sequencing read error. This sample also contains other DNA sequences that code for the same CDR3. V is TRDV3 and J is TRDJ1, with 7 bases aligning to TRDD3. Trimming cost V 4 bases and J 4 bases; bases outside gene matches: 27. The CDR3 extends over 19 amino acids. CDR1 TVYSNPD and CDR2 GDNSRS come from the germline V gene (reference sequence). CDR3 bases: TGTGCCTCCACGGCCATTCTTCGCGGGTCTGGGGGGTACGGCGATAAACTCATCTTT. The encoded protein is CASTAILRGSGGYGDKLIF.